The next 23 T cell receptor beta chains were all read from a single sample in a study of blood T cell repertoires in COVID-19. Clones were read by immunoSEQ multiplex PCR, and TCRdb kept only the in-frame ones, dropping some. The repertoire holds hundreds of thousands of clones, with 70% to 90% as singletons. Sample: peripheral blood. These receptors came from a woman between 50 and 59 years old with acute or convalescent COVID-19.

The DNA of the CDR3 is TGTGCCTGGAGTGTAGGGCAGGGGGCTTACGAGCAGTACTTC. Translation gives CAWSVGQGAYEQYF. The gene calls are TRBV30 and TRBJ2-7; 8 nucleotides align to TRBD1. Germline V gives CDR1 GTSNPN, CDR2 SVGIG (reference sequence). CDR3 length: 14 amino acids. Losses at the gene ends were 0 bases for V and 4 bases for J; bases not matched to a gene: 5. The entire variable domain, with the rest obtained from reference TRBV30 and TRBJ2-7, is as follows: SQTIHQWPATLVQPVGSPLSLECTVEGTSNPNLYWYRQAAGRGLQLLFYSVGIGQISSEVPQNLSASRPQDRQFILSSKKLLLSDSGFYLCAWSVGQGAYEQYFGPGTRLTVT.

This clone was observed a handful of times. J is TRBJ2-2 and V is TRBV4-3; 9 nucleotides align to TRBD2. In germline, CDR1 is LGHNA, CDR2 YSLEER. The length of the CDR3 is 16 residues. The V segment lost 4 bases and the J segment 7 bases; nucleotides outside the gene matches: 10. CDR3 sequence (DNA): TGCGCCAGCAGCCGATACGGACTAGCGTCTGGCGGGGAGCTGTTTTTT. Translation: CASSRYGLASGGELFF.

The gene calls are TRBV30 and TRBJ1-4; TRBD1 matches at 10 bases. Germline values: CDR1 GTSNPN, CDR2 SVGIG (reference sequence). The CDR3 length is 14 residues. Trimming took 2 bases from V and 8 from J; bases not matched to a gene: 5. The CDR3 nucleotides read TGTGCCTGGAGTCGACAGGGGGCGACGGAAAAACTGTTTTTT. It is translated as CAWSRQGATEKLFF. The whole variable domain, filled in from reference TRBV30 and TRBJ1-4, reads SQTIHQWPATLVQPVGSPLSLECTVEGTSNPNLYWYRQAAGRGLQLLFYSVGIGQISSEVPQNLSASRPQDRQFILSSKKLLLSDSGFYLCAWSRQGATEKLFFGSGTQLSVL.

This chain connects TRBV5-5 to TRBJ1-1, with a weak D call TRBD1 (5 bases). The CDR3 is 14 amino acids. The germline V and J ends were trimmed by 7 bases and 1 base, with 14 bases remaining between them. Germline assignment: CDR1 SGHKS and CDR2 YYEKEE (reference sequence). CDR3 DNA sequence: TGTGCCAGCGTCGACAGAACTTCGAACACTGAAGCTTTCTTT. This codes for CASVDRTSNTEAFF.

This rearrangement joins TRBV4-3 to TRBJ2-5; TRBD2 aligns across 8 bases. The V segment lost 3 bases and the J segment 0 bases; nucleotides outside the gene matches: 18. The CDR3 has 20 amino acids. Germline lookup yields CDR1 LGHNA and CDR2 YSLEER. Here the CDR3 DNA reads TGCGCCAGCAGCCAGGAATGGGCGGCAGCGGGGGTTAACTACCAAGAGACCCAGTACTTC. Translating gives CASSQEWAAAGVNYQETQYF.

The V and J genes are TRBV11-3 and TRBJ2-1, with 10 bases fitting TRBD2. Germline assignment: CDR1 SGHNT and CDR2 YENEEA. V was pared by 4 bases and J by 8 bases, with 17 bases of the junction left unmatched. The CDR3 is 18 amino acids. The CDR3 here is CASSSRRGSGGARDEQFF. As DNA, the CDR3 is TGTGCCAGCAGCTCCCGCCGCGGGAGCGGGGGGGCCCGGGATGAGCAGTTCTTC. Supplemented by reference TRBV11-3 and TRBJ2-1, the full variable domain reads EAGVVQSPRYKIIEKKQPVAFWCNPISGHNTLYWYLQNLGQGPELLIRYENEEAVDDSQLPKDRFSAERLKGVDSTLKIQPAELGDSAVYLCASSSRRGSGGARDEQFFGPGTRLTVL.

V usage is TRBV9 and J usage is TRBJ1-1; 9 nucleotides match TRBD1. V dropped 5 bases and J dropped 1; count of bases not matched to a gene: 0. CDR3 length equals 13 residues. Germline values: CDR1 SGDLS, CDR2 YYNGEE. The CDR3 bases are TGTGCCAGCAGGGGACAGGGGAACACTGAAGCTTTCTTT. It translates to CASRGQGNTEAFF. Full variable domain (outside the CDR3, taken from reference TRBV9 and TRBJ1-1): DSGVTQTPKHLITATGQRVTLRCSPRSGDLSVYWYQQSLDQGLQFLIQYYNGEERAKGNILERFSAQQFPDLHSELNLSSLELGDSALYFCASRGQGNTEAFFGQGTRLTVV.

This clone came up once. This chain joins TRBV7-9 and TRBJ1-2; 7 nucleotides align to TRBD1. The CDR3 length is 16 residues. Trimming removed 1 base from V and 3 bases from J; junction bases left unmatched: 8. Germline V gene data show CDR1 as SEHNR and CDR2 as FQNEAQ (reference sequence). CDR3 protein: CASSLGVGGYDYGYTF. The CDR3 DNA sequence: TGTGCCAGCAGCTTAGGAGTAGGGGGCTATGACTATGGCTACACCTTC.

This clone showed up just a few times. This sequence joins TRBV11-2 and TRBJ2-2; 13 bases align to TRBD2. CDR1 and CDR2 from the germline V gene are SGHAT and FQNNGV. The CDR3 totals 15 residues. J gave up 8 bases and V 5 bases, and 5 bases lay outside the gene matches. CDR3 sequence: CASSRLAGGPGELFF. The CDR3 DNA is TGTGCCAGCAGCCGACTAGCGGGGGGCCCAGGGGAGCTGTTTTTT.

The chain carries TRBV6-2 or TRBV6-3 and TRBJ2-3; 8 bases are shared with TRBD1. The CDR3 totals 15 residues. V trimming: 4 bases; J trimming: 9 bases; junction bases outside the gene matches: 12. Germline lookup yields CDR1 MNHEY and CDR2 SVGEGT. The CDR3 protein is CASSLRSDRADTQYF. DNA for the CDR3: TGTGCCAGCAGTTTACGGTCGGACAGGGCGGACACGCAGTATTTT.

This clone was observed a few times. The chain combines TRBV25-1 with TRBJ1-2; D not resolved. Germline assignment: CDR1 MGHDK and CDR2 SYGVNS. V shed 1 base and J shed 7 bases, with 7 bases lying between them. This CDR3 is 12 amino acids long. CDR3 bases: TGTGCCAGCAGTGAATTGGAGGGTGGCTACACCTTC. This encodes CASSELEGGYTF.

In this sample, this clone turned up once. This chain links TRBV27 with TRBJ1-1; D unresolved. Germline V gene lookup returns CDR1 MNHEY and CDR2 SMNVEV (reference sequence). V lost 2 bases to trimming and J lost 4 bases, with 11 bases between them. This CDR3 has 14 amino acids. The CDR3 protein is CASSLNSPATEAFF. The CDR3 DNA reads TGTGCCAGCAGTTTAAACAGCCCGGCCACTGAAGCTTTCTTT.

The chain combines TRBV6-2 or TRBV6-3 with TRBJ1-1, with unresolved D. In germline, CDR1 is MNHEY, CDR2 SVGEGT. Trimming stripped 2 bases from V and 4 bases from J, with 20 bases between. This CDR3 has 17 residues. CDR3 sequence: CASSYRITSTAVTEAFF. The CDR3 bases are TGTGCCAGCAGTTACCGGATTACATCCACGGCGGTCACTGAAGCTTTCTTT.

In its sample, this clone was seen once. J is TRBJ2-7 and V is TRBV10-2; 9 bases agree with TRBD2. CDR3 size: 13 residues. CDR1 and CDR2 (germline): WSHSY, SAAADI. Trimming at V came to 5 bases and at J to 3 bases, leaving 2 bases not matched to a gene. The CDR3 DNA reads TGCGCCAGCAGTCGGACTAGCGTCTACGAGCAGTACTTC. Its protein is CASSRTSVYEQYF.

This clone was detected only once. This chain links TRBV9 with TRBJ2-2; TRBD2 matches at 7 bases. The CDR3 spans 16 residues. Per germline, CDR1 SGDLS and CDR2 YYNGEE. V lost 2 bases to trimming and J lost 0 bases; unmatched junction nucleotides: 4. The CDR3 DNA sequence: TGTGCCAGCAGCGTCGCCAGCGGGGCGAACACCGGGGAGCTGTTTTTT. Its translation is CASSVASGANTGELFF.

The chain combines TRBV5-1 with TRBJ2-5; perhaps TRBD2 as D (6 bases). Germline-derived CDR1 and CDR2 are SGHRS and YFSETQ. There are 15 residues in the CDR3. Between the trimmed V and J ends, which lost 0 bases and 2 bases, there was a span of 11 bases. The CDR3 nucleotides are TGCGCCAGCAGCTTGGGCGGGGCGGAACAAGAGACCCAGTACTTC. Its translation: CASSLGGAEQETQYF.

The chain uses TRBV6-5 and TRBJ1-2, with TRBD1 identical over 8 bases. This CDR3 contains 13 residues. V was pared by 6 bases and J by 3 bases, with 3 bases of the junction left unmatched. Germline V lookup: CDR1 MNHEY, CDR2 SVGAGI. The CDR3 protein is CASRDRGHYGYTF. For the CDR3, the DNA is TGTGCCAGCAGAGACAGGGGACACTATGGCTACACCTTC.

The chain recombines TRBV3-1 (or the pseudogene TRBV3-2) with TRBJ2-3, with D maybe TRBD2 (6 bases). V was trimmed by 2 bases and J by 3 bases, leaving 12 bases between them. This CDR3 spans 15 amino acids. In germline, CDR1 is LGHDT, CDR2 YNNKEL (reference sequence). Written as DNA, the CDR3 is TGTGCCAGCAGCCAACCAGGAGGGGAGACAGATACGCAGTATTTT. Translating it yields CASSQPGGETDTQYF.

In its sample, this clone was seen once. V gene TRBV6-5 combines with J gene TRBJ2-1; TRBD1 matches 9 bases. Germline V lookup: CDR1 MNHEY, CDR2 SVGAGI. The CDR3 has 15 amino acids. With V trimmed by 6 bases and J by 6 bases, 9 bases remained unmatched. The DNA of the CDR3 is TGTGCCAGCAGCCTAAGTGACAGGGGGTTCAATGAGCAGTTCTTC. It codes for CASSLSDRGFNEQFF.

The J gene is TRBJ2-1, the V gene TRBV19; a weak D match, TRBD1 (5 bases). From germline, CDR1 is LNHDA and CDR2 SQIVND (reference sequence). There are 14 residues in the CDR3. V gave up 4 bases and J gave up 0 bases, with 7 bases separating them. CDR3: CASSKQGSYNEQFF. In DNA, the CDR3 is TGTGCCAGTAGTAAGCAGGGCTCCTACAATGAGCAGTTCTTC. Full variable domain (remainder filled in from reference TRBV19 and TRBJ2-1): DGGITQSPKYLFRKEGQNVTLSCEQNLNHDAMYWYRQDPGQGLRLIYYSQIVNDFQKGDIAEGYSVSREKKESFPLTVTSAQKNPTAFYLCASSKQGSYNEQFFGPGTRLTVL.

The genes are TRBV27 and TRBJ2-2; TRBD1 matches 9 bases. CDR1 is MNHEY, CDR2 SMNVEV, per germline (reference sequence). The J segment lost 8 bases and the V segment lost 3 bases, leaving 22 bases of the junction unmatched. This CDR3 comprises 20 residues. DNA for the CDR3: TGTGCCAGCAGTTTGCGGGACAGGGTGAAACGACTCACCGCCTATGGGGAGCTGTTTTTT. Residues: CASSLRDRVKRLTAYGELFF.

This chain uses TRBV20-1 with TRBJ2-5; no clear D. The CDR3 is 14 amino acids. V was cut by 3 bases and J by 0 bases, with 11 bases left in between. In germline, CDR1 is DFQATT, CDR2 SNEGSKA (reference sequence). The CDR3 loop reads CSASDLEYQETQYF. The DNA for the CDR3 is TGCAGTGCTAGTGACTTAGAGTACCAAGAGACCCAGTACTTC.

V usage is TRBV7-7 and J usage is TRBJ2-7; 7 bases are a match to TRBD1. V lost 5 bases and J lost 2; bases outside the gene matches: 3. The length of the CDR3 is 13 residues. The V gene's germline CDR1 is SSHAT and CDR2 FNYEAQ (reference sequence). The CDR3 loop is CASSVGQPYEQYF. The CDR3, as DNA: TGTGCCAGCAGCGTGGGACAGCCCTACGAGCAGTACTTC.